The source of this T cell receptor beta chain is a study of OX40 agonist ivuxolimab in advanced cancers. General study findings and limits: On average, CD8+ T cells showed a greater number of expanded clones than CD4+. Clones of CD4+ and CD8+ blood T cells grew by week 6 at doses of 0.1 to 3.0 mg/kg.

The V end was cut by 1 base, the J end by 4 bases, with 14 bases between. This CDR3 comprises 15 residues. Germline assignment: CDR1 LGHNA and CDR2 YNFKEQ. With regard to this clone: Its antigen is as yet unknown.

The table came from immunoSEQ multiplex PCR; TCRdb's copy has only in-frame clones and leaves some out. This sample has more than 80,000 clones, with roughly nine tenths found just once. The sample was CD4+ or CD8+ T cells sorted from blood, taken in a trial of the OX40 agonist ivuxolimab. This chain connects TRBV4-2 to TRBJ2-7; D might be TRBD1 (5 bases). The sequence was obtained from an adult with an advanced solid tumor such as melanoma, head and neck, liver or kidney cancer. CDR3 in DNA: TGTGCCAGCAGCCAAGTAGGAAGGCAGGGTTACGAGCAGTACTTC. Protein sequence: CASSQVGRQGYEQYF.